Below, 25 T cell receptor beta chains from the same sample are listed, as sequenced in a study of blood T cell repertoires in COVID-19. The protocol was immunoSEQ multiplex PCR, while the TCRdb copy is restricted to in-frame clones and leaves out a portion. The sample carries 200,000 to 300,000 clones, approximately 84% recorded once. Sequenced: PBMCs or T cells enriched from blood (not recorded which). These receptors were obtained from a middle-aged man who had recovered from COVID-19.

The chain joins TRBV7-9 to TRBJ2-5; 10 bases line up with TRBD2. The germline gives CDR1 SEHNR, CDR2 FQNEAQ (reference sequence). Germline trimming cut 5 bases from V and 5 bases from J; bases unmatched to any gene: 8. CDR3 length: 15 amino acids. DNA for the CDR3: TGTGCCAGCAGCGCGAGCGGGAGGGCCGATGAGACCCAGTACTTC. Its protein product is CASSASGRADETQYF.

CDR3 sequence (DNA): TGCGCCAGCAGTCAACGGGGGACAGGCGAAAAACTGTTTTTT. The encoded protein is CASSQRGTGEKLFF. The chain couples TRBV23-1 to TRBJ1-4; 8 bases are a match to TRBD1. TRBV23-1 is marked as an open reading frame, function uncertain. The CDR3 sequence is 14 residues long. V lost 2 bases and J lost 8; bases outside the gene matches: 4.

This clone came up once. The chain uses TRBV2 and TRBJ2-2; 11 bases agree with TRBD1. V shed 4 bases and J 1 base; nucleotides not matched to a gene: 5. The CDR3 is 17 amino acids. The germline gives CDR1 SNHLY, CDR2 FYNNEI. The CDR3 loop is CASSGRTGGLNTGELFF. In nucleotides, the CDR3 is TGTGCCAGCAGTGGGAGGACAGGGGGCTTGAACACCGGGGAGCTGTTTTTT.

The CDR3 loop reads CASRSQGNSPLHF. In nucleotides, the CDR3 is TGTGCCAGTAGGTCGCAGGGAAATTCACCCCTCCACTTT. The chain links TRBV19 to TRBJ1-6; tentative D call: TRBD1 (5 bases). CDR1 is LNHDA and CDR2 is SQIVND in the germline V gene (reference sequence). The CDR3 length is 13 residues. The V and J ends lost 6 bases and 7 bases respectively, with 10 bases between them.

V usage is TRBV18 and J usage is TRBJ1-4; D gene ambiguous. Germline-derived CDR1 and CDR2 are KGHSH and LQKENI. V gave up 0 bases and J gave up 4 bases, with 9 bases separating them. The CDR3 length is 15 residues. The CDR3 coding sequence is TGTGCCAGCTCACCACCCTCCCAGTTTAATGAAAAACTGTTTTTT. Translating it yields CASSPPSQFNEKLFF.

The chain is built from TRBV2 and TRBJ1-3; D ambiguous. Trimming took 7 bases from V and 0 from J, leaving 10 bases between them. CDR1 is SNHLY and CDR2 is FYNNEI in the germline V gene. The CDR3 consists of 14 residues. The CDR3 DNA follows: TGTGCCAGCAAACCACTCTCCTCTGGAAACACCATATATTTT. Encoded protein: CASKPLSSGNTIYF.

The CDR3 loop is CASSWTGAVGTEAFF. The CDR3 nucleotides are TGTGCCAGCAGCTGGACAGGGGCTGTGGGCACTGAAGCTTTCTTT. The chain couples TRBV11-2 to TRBJ1-1; TRBD1 aligns across 9 bases. CDR1 is SGHAT and CDR2 is FQNNGV in the germline V gene. V dropped 4 bases and J dropped 4; count of bases not matched to a gene: 7. CDR3 length equals 15 residues.

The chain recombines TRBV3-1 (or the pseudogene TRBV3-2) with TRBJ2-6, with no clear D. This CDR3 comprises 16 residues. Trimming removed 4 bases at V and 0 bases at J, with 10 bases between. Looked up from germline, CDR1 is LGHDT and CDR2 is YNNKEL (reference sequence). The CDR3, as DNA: TGTGCCAGCAGCCCCTTTGGCTCCTCTGGGGCCAACGTCCTGACTTTC. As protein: CASSPFGSSGANVLTF.

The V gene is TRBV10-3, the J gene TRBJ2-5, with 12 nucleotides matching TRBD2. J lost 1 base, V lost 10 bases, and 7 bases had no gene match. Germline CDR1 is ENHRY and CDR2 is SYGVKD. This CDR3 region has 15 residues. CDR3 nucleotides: TGTGCCACCAGAACTAGCGGGGGGAGCCAAGAGACCCAGTACTTC. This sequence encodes CATRTSGGSQETQYF.

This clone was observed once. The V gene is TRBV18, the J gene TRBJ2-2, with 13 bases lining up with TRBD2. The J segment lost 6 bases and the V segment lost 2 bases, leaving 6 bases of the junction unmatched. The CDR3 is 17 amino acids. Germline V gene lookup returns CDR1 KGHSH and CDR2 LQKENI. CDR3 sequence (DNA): TGTGCCAGCTCACCAACTAGCGGGGGGGCCCTCGCCGGGGAGCTGTTTTTT. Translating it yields CASSPTSGGALAGELFF. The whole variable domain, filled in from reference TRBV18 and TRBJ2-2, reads NAGVMQNPRHLVRRRGQEARLRCSPMKGHSHVYWYRQLPEEGLKFMVYLQKENIIDESGMPKERFSAEFPKEGPSILRIQQVVRGDSAAYFCASSPTSGGALAGELFFGEGSRLTVL.

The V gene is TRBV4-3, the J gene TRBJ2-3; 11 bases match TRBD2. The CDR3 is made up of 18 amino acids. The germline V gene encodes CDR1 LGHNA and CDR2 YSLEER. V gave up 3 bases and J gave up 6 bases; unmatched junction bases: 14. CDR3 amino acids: CASSHYTLAGGETDTQYF. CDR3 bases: TGCGCCAGCAGCCACTACACTCTAGCGGGGGGCGAGACGGATACGCAGTATTTT.

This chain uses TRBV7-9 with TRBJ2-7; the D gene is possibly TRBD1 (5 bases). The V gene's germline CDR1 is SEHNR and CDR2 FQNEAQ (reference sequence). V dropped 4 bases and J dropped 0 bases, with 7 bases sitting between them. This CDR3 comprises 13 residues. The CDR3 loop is CASSSTVSYEQYF. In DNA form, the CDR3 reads TGTGCCAGCAGCTCGACAGTCTCCTACGAGCAGTACTTC.

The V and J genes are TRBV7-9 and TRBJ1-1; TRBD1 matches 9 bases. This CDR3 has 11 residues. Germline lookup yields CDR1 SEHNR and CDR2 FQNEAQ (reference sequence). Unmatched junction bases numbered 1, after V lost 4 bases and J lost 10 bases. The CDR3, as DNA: TGTGCCAGCAGCTCGACAGGGGGAGCTTTCTTT. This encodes CASSSTGGAFF.

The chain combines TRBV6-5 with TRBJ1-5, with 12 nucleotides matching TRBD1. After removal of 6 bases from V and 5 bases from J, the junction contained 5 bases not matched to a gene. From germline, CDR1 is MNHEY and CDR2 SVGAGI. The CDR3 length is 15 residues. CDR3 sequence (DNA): TGTGCCAGCAGAGCGGGACAGGGGGCTCATCAGCCCCAGCATTTT. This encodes CASRAGQGAHQPQHF.

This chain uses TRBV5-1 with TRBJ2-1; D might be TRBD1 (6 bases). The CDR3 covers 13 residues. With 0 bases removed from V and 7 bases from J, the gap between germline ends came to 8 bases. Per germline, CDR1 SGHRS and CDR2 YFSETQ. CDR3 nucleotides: TGCGCCAGCAGCTTGGGACAGGCGAATGAGCAGTTCTTC. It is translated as CASSLGQANEQFF.

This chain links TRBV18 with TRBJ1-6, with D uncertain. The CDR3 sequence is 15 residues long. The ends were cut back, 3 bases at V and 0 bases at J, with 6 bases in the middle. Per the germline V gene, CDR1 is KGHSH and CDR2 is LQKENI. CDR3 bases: TGTGCCAGCTCACCTGAGAACTCCTATAATTCACCCCTCCACTTT. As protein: CASSPENSYNSPLHF. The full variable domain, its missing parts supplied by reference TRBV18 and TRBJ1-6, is NAGVMQNPRHLVRRRGQEARLRCSPMKGHSHVYWYRQLPEEGLKFMVYLQKENIIDESGMPKERFSAEFPKEGPSILRIQQVVRGDSAAYFCASSPENSYNSPLHFGNGTRLTVT.

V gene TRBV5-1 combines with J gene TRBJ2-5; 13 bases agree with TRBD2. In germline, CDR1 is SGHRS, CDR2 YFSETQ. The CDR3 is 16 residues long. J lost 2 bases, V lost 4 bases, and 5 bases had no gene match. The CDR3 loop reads CASSTGTSGTQETQYF. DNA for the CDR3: TGCGCCAGCAGCACAGGGACTAGCGGGACTCAAGAGACCCAGTACTTC.

The DNA for the CDR3 is TGTGCCAGCAGCCCCCGGACAGGGAGTAATGAAAAACTGTTTTTT. Translating it yields CASSPRTGSNEKLFF. The chain uses TRBV7-8 and TRBJ1-4; 8 nucleotides line up with TRBD1. J was trimmed by 4 bases and V by 5 bases; bases with no gene match: 6. The length of the CDR3 is 15 residues. Germline assignment: CDR1 SGHVS and CDR2 FQNEAQ.

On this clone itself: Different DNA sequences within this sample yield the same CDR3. This CDR3 reads CASSLGREQYF. In nucleotides, the CDR3 is TGTGCCAGCAGCTTAGGCAGGGAGCAGTACTTC. This rearrangement joins TRBV7-9 to TRBJ2-7; D gene unclear. The V end lost 1 base, the J end lost 7 bases, and 5 bases lay between the germline ends. This CDR3 region has 11 residues. Germline values: CDR1 SEHNR, CDR2 FQNEAQ (reference sequence).

This chain's CDR3 is CASSQDSGRYEQYF. Written as DNA, the CDR3 is TGCGCCAGCAGCCAAGACAGCGGTAGATACGAGCAGTACTTC. This chain links TRBV4-1 with TRBJ2-7; D might be TRBD2 (5 bases). The CDR3 runs to 14 residues. With 0 bases removed from V and 4 bases from J, the gap between germline ends came to 10 bases. Germline loops: CDR1 MGHRA, CDR2 YSYEKL.

CDR3: CASSQGTGSTPLHF. The CDR3 region has the DNA TGCGCCAGCAGCCAAGGGACAGGGTCTACACCCCTCCACTTT. The chain links TRBV5-1 to TRBJ1-6, with TRBD1 identical over 9 bases. CDR1 is SGHRS and CDR2 is YFSETQ in the germline V gene. The ends lost 4 bases at V and 11 bases at J; junction bases unmatched: 7. CDR3 length equals 14 residues.

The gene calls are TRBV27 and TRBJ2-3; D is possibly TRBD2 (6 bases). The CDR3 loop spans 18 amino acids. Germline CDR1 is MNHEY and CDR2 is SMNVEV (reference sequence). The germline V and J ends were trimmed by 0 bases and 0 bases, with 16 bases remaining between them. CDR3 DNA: TGTGCCAGCAGTTTATCCGCGGGCGGGGCCCCTAGCACAGATACGCAGTATTTT. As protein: CASSLSAGGAPSTDTQYF.

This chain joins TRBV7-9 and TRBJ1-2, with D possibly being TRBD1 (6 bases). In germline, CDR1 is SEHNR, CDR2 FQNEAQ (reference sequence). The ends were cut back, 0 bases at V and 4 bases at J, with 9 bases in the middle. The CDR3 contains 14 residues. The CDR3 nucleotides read TGTGCCAGCAGCTTAGCCGGACAGACCTATGGCTACACCTTC. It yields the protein CASSLAGQTYGYTF.

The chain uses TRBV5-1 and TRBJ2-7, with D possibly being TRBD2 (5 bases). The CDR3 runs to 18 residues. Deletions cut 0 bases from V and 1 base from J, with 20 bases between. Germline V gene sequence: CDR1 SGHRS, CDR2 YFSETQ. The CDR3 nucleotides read TGCGCCAGCAGCTTGGGGGGTCCAGGATGGGGAGAATCCTACGAGCAGTACTTC. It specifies CASSLGGPGWGESYEQYF.

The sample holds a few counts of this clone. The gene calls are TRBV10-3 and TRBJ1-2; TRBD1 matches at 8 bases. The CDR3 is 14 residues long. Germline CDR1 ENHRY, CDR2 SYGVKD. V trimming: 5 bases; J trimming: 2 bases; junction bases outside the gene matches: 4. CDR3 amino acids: CAISLDRANYGYTF. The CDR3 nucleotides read TGTGCCATCAGTCTGGACAGGGCCAACTATGGCTACACCTTC.